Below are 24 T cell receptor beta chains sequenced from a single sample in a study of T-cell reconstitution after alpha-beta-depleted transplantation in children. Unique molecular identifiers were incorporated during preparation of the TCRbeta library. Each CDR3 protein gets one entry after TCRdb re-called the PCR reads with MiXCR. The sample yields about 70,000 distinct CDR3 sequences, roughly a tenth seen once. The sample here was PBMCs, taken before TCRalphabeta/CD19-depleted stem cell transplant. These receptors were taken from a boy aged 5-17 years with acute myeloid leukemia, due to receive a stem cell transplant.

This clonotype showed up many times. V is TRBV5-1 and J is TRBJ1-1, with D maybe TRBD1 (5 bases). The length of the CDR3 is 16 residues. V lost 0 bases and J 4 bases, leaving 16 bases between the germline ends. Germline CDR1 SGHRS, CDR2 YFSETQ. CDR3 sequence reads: CASSLAGAVRGTEAFF. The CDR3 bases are TGCGCCAGCAGCTTGGCCGGGGCAGTCCGGGGCACTGAAGCTTTCTTT.

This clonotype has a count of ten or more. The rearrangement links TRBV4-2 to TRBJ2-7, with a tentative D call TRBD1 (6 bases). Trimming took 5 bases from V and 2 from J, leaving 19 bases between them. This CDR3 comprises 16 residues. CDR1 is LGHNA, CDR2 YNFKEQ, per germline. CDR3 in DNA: TGTGCCAGCAGCGGACCCTCCTGGGGGCTCACCTACGAGCAGTACGTC. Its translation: CASSGPSWGLTYEQYV.

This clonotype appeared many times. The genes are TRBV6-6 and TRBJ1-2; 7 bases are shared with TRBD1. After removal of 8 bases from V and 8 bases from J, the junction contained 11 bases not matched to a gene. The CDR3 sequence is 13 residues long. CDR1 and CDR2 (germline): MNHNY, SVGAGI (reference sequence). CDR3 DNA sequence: TGTGCCAGCTCCGGGGCCAGAGGGGGCGGCTACACCTTC. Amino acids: CASSGARGGGYTF.

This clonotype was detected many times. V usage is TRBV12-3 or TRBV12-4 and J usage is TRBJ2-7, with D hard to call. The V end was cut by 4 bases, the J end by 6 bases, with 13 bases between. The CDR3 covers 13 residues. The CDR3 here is CASSSGVGSEQYF. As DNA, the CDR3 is TGTGCCAGCAGTTCGGGCGTGGGGTCCGAGCAGTACTTC.

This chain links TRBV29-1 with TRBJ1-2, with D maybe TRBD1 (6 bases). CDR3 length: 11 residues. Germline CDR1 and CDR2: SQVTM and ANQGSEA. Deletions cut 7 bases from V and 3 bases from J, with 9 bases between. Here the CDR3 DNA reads TGCAGCGCTCGGACAGACTATGGCTACACCTTC. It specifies CSARTDYGYTF.

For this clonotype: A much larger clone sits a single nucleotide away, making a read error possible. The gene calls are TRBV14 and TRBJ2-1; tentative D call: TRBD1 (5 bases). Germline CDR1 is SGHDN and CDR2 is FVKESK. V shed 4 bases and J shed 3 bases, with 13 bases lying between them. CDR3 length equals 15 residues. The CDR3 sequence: CASSLRVDFYNEQFF. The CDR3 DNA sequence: TGTGCCAGCAGCCTCAGGGTAGATTTCTACAATGAGCAGTTCTTC.

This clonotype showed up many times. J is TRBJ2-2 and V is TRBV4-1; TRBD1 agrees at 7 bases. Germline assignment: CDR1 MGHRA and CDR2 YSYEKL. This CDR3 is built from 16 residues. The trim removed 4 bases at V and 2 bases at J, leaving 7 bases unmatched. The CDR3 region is CASSPFWDSNTGELFF. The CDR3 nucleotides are TGCGCCAGCAGCCCTTTCTGGGACAGTAACACCGGGGAGCTGTTTTTT.

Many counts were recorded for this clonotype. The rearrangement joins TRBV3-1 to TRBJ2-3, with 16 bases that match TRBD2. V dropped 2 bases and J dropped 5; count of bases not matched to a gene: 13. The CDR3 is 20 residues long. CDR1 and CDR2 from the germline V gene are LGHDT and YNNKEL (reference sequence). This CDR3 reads CASSQLGHSGTSGRVDTQYF. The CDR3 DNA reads TGTGCCAGCAGCCAATTGGGACATTCCGGGACTAGCGGGAGGGTAGATACGCAGTATTTT.

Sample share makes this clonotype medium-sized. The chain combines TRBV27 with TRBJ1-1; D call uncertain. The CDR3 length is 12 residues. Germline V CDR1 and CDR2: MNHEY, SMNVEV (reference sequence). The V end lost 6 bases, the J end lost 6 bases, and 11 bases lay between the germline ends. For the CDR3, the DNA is TGTGCCAGCAGGGGATCTCGGCCTGAAGCTTTCTTT. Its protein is CASRGSRPEAFF.

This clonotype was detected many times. This chain's CDR3 is CATSEGARSVETQYF. The CDR3 DNA is TGTGCCACCAGTGAGGGGGCGCGATCCGTAGAGACCCAGTACTTC. This chain uses TRBV24-1 with TRBJ2-5; possibly TRBD1 for D (6 bases). Germline CDR1 reads KGHDR; CDR2 reads SFDVKD. The CDR3 is 15 residues long. Trimming left V 4 bases short and J 4 bases short, with 15 bases between.

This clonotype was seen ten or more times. The CDR3 sequence: CASSPTQQETQYF. Written as DNA, the CDR3 is TGTGCCAGCAGCCCCACTCAACAGGAGACCCAGTACTTC. This rearrangement joins TRBV7-9 to TRBJ2-5; no reliable D call. With 5 bases removed from V and 5 bases from J, the gap between germline ends came to 12 bases. The CDR3 contains 13 residues. In germline, CDR1 is SEHNR, CDR2 FQNEAQ (reference sequence).

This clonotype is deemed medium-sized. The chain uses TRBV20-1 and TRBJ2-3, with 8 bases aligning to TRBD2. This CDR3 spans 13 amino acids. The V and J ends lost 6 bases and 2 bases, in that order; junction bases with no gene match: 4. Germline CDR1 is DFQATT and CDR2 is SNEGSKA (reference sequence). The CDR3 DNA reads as TGCAGTGCCGCGGGAGGAGACACAGATACGCAGTATTTT. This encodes CSAAGGDTDTQYF.

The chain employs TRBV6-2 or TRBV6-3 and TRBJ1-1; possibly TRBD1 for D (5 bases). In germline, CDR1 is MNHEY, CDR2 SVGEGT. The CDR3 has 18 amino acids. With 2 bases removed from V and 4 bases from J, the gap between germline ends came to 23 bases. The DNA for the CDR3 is TGTGCCAGCAGTTACGAGCGAGGGACTCCCCGCAAGGGCACTGAAGCTTTCTTT. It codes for CASSYERGTPRKGTEAFF.

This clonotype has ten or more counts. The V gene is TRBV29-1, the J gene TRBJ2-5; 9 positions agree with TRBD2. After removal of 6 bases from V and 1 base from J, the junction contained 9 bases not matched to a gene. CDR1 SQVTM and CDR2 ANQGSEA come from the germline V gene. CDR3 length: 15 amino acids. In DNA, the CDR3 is TGCAGCGTCCGGTTAGGACTAGCGAGCCAAGAGACCCAGTACTTC. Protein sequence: CSVRLGLASQETQYF.

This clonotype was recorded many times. The CDR3 DNA is TGTGCCAGCAGCTTGACGGCTTCGAACACCGGGGAGCTGTTTTTT. This codes for CASSLTASNTGELFF. The chain joins TRBV7-8 to TRBJ2-2; D unclear. The CDR3 contains 15 residues. The V and J ends lost 3 bases and 0 bases respectively, with 8 bases between them. The germline gives CDR1 SGHVS, CDR2 FQNEAQ.

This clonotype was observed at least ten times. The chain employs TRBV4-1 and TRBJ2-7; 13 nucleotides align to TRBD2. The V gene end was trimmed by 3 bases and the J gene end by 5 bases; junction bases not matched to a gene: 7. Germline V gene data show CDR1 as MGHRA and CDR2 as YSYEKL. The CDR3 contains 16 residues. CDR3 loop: CASSHGTSGMKDEQYF. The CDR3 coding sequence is TGCGCCAGCAGCCACGGGACTAGCGGGATGAAGGACGAGCAGTACTTC.

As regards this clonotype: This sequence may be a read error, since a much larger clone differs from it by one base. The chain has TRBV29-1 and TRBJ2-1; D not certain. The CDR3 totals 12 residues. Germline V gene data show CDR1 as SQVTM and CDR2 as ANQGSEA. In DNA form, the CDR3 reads TGCAGCGTTGAGGTTAGTGGGAATGCGCAGTTCTTC. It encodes CSVEVSGNAQFF.

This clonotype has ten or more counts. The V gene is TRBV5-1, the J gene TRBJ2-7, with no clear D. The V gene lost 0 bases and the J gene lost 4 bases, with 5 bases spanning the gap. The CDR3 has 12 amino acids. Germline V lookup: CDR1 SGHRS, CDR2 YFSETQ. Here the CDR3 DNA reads TGCGCCAGCAGCTTGGTGCAGTACGAGCAGTACTTC. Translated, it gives CASSLVQYEQYF.

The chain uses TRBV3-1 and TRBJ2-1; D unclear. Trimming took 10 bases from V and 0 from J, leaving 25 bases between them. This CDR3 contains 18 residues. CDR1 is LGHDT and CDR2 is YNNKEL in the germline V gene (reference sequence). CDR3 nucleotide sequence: TGTGCCACCTGCCAAGATATTACCCCTAGAGGCTCCTACAATGAGCAGTTCTTC. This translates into CATCQDITPRGSYNEQFF.

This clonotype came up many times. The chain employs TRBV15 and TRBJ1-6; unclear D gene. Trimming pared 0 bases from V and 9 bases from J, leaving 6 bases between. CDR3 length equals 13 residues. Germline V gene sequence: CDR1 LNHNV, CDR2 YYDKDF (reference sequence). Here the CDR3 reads CATSRERGSPLHF. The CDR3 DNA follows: TGTGCCACCAGCAGAGAGCGAGGTTCACCCCTCCACTTT.

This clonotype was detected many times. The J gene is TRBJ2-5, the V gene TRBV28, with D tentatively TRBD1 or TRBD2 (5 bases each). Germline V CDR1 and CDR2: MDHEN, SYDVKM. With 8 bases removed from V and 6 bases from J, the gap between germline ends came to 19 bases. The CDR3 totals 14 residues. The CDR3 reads CASRWGTQQQTQYF. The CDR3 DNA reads TGTGCCAGCCGGTGGGGGACGCAACAGCAGACCCAGTACTTC.

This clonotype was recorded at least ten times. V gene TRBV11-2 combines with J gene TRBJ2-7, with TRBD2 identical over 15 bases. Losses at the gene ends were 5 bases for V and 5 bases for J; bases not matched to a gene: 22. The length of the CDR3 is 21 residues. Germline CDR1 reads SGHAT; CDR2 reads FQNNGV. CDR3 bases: TGTGCCAGCAGCGCGTTTCGGGGGACTAGCGGGAGGAGTAGAAATGCGGACGAGCAGTACTTC. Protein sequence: CASSAFRGTSGRSRNADEQYF.

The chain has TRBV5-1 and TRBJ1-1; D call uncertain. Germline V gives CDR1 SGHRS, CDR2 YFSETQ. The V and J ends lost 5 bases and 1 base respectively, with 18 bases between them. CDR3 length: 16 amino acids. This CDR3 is CASRREGQIPNTEAFF. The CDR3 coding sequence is TGCGCCAGCAGACGGGAGGGCCAAATCCCGAACACTGAAGCTTTCTTT.

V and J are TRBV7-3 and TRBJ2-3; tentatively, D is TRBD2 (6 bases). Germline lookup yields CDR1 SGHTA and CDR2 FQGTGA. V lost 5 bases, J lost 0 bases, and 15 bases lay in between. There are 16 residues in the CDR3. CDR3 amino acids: CASSGGNSGSTDTQYF. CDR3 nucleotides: TGTGCCAGCAGCGGGGGGAACTCGGGAAGCACAGATACGCAGTATTTT. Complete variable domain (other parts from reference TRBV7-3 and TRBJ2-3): GAGVSQTPSNKVTEKGKYVELRCDPISGHTALYWYRQSLGQGPEFLIYFQGTGAADDSGLPNDRFFAVRPEGSVSTLKIQRTERGDSAVYLCASSGGNSGSTDTQYFGPGTRLTVL.